This T cell receptor beta chain was identified during a study of shared clonotypes between healthy human individuals. Clones were read by immunoSEQ multiplex PCR, and TCRdb kept only the in-frame ones, dropping some. This table holds about 600,000 clones, around 97% found once. This clone occurred once. This sample includes further DNA sequences coding for the same CDR3. This CDR3 comprises 13 residues. CDR1 and CDR2 from the germline V gene are SGHTA and FQGTGA. Trimming stripped 2 bases from V and 5 bases from J, with 7 bases between. The chain is built from TRBV7-3 and TRBJ2-1; D call uncertain. The sample was naive CD4+ T cells sorted from blood. The subset here: CD45RA+ positively selected. This receptor was identified in a woman in her twenties or thirties in good health. CDR3 nucleotides: TGTGCCAGCAGCTTAGGCCAAAACAATGAGCAGTTCTTC. It yields the protein CASSLGQNNEQFF.